The 2 T cell receptor beta chains reported below all come from one sample, sequenced in a study of shared clonotypes between healthy human individuals. TCRdb's copy holds only in-frame clones and misses some; the assay was immunoSEQ multiplex PCR. This repertoire shows some 500,000 clones, 60% to 80% found once; its top ten account for around 11%. Input material: PBMCs. These receptors originate from a woman aged 40 to 49 in good health. Some clones in this sample may be carry-over from other donors' samples.

This clone was picked up many times. This specimen includes other DNA sequences encoding the same CDR3. V usage is TRBV19 and J usage is TRBJ2-5; 8 nucleotides match TRBD2. Germline trimming cut 6 bases from V and 1 base from J; bases unmatched to any gene: 7. There are 15 residues in the CDR3. Germline V gene sequence: CDR1 LNHDA, CDR2 SQIVND (reference sequence). The CDR3 bases are TGTGCCAGTAGAGGGGTCGGGAGGGCCCAAGAGACCCAGTACTTC. It translates to CASRGVGRAQETQYF.

The chain links TRBV7-9 to TRBJ1-2; the D gene is possibly TRBD1 (5 bases). Germline V gives CDR1 SEHNR, CDR2 FQNEAQ (reference sequence). The V end lost 5 bases, the J end lost 6 bases, and 13 bases lay between the germline ends. CDR3 length: 13 amino acids. The CDR3 DNA is TGTGCCAGCAGCCCGGGGCTAGGGGATGGCTACACCTTC. Its translation is CASSPGLGDGYTF.